Described below is a single T cell receptor beta chain sequence and its context. The antigen is not known. CDR1 and CDR2 from the germline V gene are SEHNR and FQNEAQ (reference sequence). The CDR3 length is 13 residues. V lost 5 bases to trimming and J lost 3 bases, with 10 bases between them. This record belongs to a study of cytomegalovirus exposure and HLA in healthy donors. Study-level results: Most CMV-associated TCR beta chains were later found to appear HLA-restricted. TCR beta V- and J-gene trimming, according to a later analysis, was linked to a missense DCLRE1C variant. According to an earlier analysis, most TCR beta V segments yielded productive rearrangements about 87% or about 30% of the time.

The PCR used 60 Vbeta and 13 Jbeta primers. TCRdb keeps only in-frame clones here, not all; method: immunoSEQ multiplex PCR. In the table there are 95,000 to 100,000 clones, under 80% of which are singletons. The J gene is TRBJ2-5, the V gene TRBV7-9; D remains unclear. The receptor was derived from a man aged 40-50 years in good health and CMV-seronegative. The sequencing input was PBMCs. CDR3 sequence (DNA): TGTGCCAGCAGCCGAGGATTGAAAGAGACCCAGTACTTC. Translation: CASSRGLKETQYF.